This note documents a single TCR beta chain sequence. This sample was taken from a study of blood T cell repertoires in COVID-19. Study details: The United States, Italy and Spain were the sources of the acute and convalescent COVID-19 samples. PBMCs, B-cell-depleted T cells, or T cells provided the cDNA or gDNA that made up the material.

Germline CDR1 and CDR2: SEHNR and FQNEAQ (reference sequence). With 4 bases removed from V and 7 bases from J, the gap between germline ends came to 23 bases. There are 16 residues in the CDR3. Authors' data handling: Nucleated cell number was recorded as an estimate derived from reference gene primer amplification. Profiling relied on immunoSEQ multiplex PCR, and the TCRdb table lists in-frame clones only, not all of them. V and J calls and clone size come straight from that table; D and trimming were deduced from the DNA. The repertoire holds about 170,000 clones, about 85% seen once, with 1.2% in the top ten.

Sequenced: peripheral blood. The chain has TRBV7-9 and TRBJ2-7; D is possibly TRBD1 (6 bases). The origin of this receptor is a man in his 60s who had recovered from COVID-19. CDR3 DNA sequence: TGTGCCAGCAGCTCCACGACCGCCGACAGGTCTGGTGAGCAGTACTTC. It encodes CASSSTTADRSGEQYF.